The clone carrying this T cell receptor beta chain showed up many times. These data are taken from a study of T cells in Graves' hyperthyroidism and ophthalmopathy. RNA transcripts were the template for amplifying TCR beta CDR3 regions. HTBI primers were the set used in a first-round RT-PCR of the TCR CDR3. TCRdb ran MiXCR on the multiplex PCR reads and lists one entry per CDR3 protein. Here the sample spans over 400,000 distinct CDR3 sequences, roughly 15% being singletons. In the ophthalmopathy cohort, Clinical Activity Score was at least 3, NOSPECS grade at least 4, and duration under 3 months. Pregnant or lactating patients were excluded, as were those with uncontrolled infection or other autoimmune disease. V lost 8 bases and J lost 8, with 10 bases in between. The CDR3 covers 11 residues. Per the germline V gene, CDR1 is PRHDT and CDR2 is FYEKMQ (reference sequence).

The rearrangement links TRBV13 to TRBJ2-1; D is possibly TRBD1 or TRBD2 (5 bases each). Input material: blood. The clonotype originates from a man between 18 and 35 years old with Graves' ophthalmopathy. The CDR3 DNA is TGTGCCAGCGGGACGGGCGATGAGCAGTTCTTC. Its translation: CASGTGDEQFF. Looking up the rest from reference TRBV13 and TRBJ2-1 gives the full variable domain: AAGVIQSPRHLIKEKRETATLKCYPIPRHDTVYWYQQGPGQDPQFLISFYEKMQSDKGSIPDRFSAQQFSDYHSELNMSSLELGDSALYFCASGTGDEQFFGPGTRLTVL.